These 2 T cell receptor beta chains were sequenced from one sample in a study of T cell changes during pregnancy in multiple sclerosis. Using immunoSEQ multiplex PCR, the repertoire was profiled, and TCRdb retains in-frame clones only, with some absent. Among 69,000 or so clones listed, approximately 91% were seen once. Specimen: peripheral blood, collected in the third trimester of pregnancy. These receptor sequences come from a female donor with multiple sclerosis, enrolled in a pregnancy study.

On this clone: One junction end disagrees with the germline gene, perhaps due to a read error. The chain employs TRBV11-2 and TRBJ1-2; 11 bases map to TRBD1. The CDR3 covers 15 residues. CDR1 and CDR2 from the germline V gene are SGHAT and FQNNGV. DNA for the CDR3: TGTGCCAGCAGCACTGGACAGGGGGCGGGTTATGTCTACACCTTC. Amino acid sequence: CASSTGQGAGYVYTF.

J is TRBJ1-1 and V is TRBV2; D is possibly TRBD1 (5 bases). V shed 5 bases and J shed 1 base, with 8 bases lying between them. Germline V gives CDR1 SNHLY, CDR2 FYNNEI. CDR3 length: 13 residues. DNA of the CDR3: TGTGCCAGCAGTCCCCAGGGGAACACTGAAGCTTTCTTT. This translates into CASSPQGNTEAFF.